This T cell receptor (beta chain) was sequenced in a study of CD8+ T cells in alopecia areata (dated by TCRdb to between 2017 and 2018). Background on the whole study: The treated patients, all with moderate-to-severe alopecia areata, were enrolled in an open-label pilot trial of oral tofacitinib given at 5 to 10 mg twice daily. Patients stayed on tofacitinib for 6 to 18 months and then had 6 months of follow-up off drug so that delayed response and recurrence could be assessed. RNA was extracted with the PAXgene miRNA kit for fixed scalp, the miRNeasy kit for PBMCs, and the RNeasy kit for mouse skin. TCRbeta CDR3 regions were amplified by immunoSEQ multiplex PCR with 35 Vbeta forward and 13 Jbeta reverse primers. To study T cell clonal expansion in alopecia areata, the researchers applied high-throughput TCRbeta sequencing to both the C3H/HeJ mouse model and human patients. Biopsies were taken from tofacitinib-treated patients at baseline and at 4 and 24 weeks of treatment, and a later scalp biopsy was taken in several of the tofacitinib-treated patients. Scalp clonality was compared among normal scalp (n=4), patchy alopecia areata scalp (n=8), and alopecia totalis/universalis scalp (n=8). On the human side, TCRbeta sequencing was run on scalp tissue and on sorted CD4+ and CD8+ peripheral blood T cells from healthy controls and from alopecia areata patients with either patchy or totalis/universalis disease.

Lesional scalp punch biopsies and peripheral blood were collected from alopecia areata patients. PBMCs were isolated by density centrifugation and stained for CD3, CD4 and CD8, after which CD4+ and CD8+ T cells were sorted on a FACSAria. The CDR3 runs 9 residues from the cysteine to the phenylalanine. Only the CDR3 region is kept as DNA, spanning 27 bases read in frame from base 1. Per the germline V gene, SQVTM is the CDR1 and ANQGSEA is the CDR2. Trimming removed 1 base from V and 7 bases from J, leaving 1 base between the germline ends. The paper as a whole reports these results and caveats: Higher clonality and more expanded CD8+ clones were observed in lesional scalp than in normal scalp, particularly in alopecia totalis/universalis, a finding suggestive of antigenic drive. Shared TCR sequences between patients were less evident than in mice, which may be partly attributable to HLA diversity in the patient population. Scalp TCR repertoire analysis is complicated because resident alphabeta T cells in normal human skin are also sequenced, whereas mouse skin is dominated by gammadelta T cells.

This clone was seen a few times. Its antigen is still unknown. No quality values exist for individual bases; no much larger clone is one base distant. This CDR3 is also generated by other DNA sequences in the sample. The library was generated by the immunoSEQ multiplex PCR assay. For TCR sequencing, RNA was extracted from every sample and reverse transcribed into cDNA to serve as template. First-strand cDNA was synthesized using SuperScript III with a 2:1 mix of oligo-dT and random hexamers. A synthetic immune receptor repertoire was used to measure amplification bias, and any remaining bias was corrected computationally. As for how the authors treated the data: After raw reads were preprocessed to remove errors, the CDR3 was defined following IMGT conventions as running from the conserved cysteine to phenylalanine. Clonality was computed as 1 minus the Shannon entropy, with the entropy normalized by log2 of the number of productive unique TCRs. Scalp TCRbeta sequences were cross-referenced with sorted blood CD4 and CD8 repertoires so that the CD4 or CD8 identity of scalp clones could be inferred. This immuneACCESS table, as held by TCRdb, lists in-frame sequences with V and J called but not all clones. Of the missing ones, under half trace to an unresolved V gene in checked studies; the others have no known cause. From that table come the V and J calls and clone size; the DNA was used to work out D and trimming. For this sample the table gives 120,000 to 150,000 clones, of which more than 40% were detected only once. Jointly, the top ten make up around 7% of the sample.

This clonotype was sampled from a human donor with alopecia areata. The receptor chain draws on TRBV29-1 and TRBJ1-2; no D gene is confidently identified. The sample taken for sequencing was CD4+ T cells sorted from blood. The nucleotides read TGCAGCGTTGAAGGTGGCTACACCTTC. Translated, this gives CSVEGGYTF.